These 21 T cell receptor beta chains were all obtained from the same sample, sequenced in a study of cytomegalovirus exposure and HLA in healthy donors. 60 Vbeta and 13 Jbeta primers were used in PCR. The repertoire was sequenced with immunoSEQ multiplex PCR; TCRdb's copy has only in-frame clones and lacks some. Here the sample spans over 150,000 clones, roughly 81% being singletons. The specimen sequenced was PBMCs. The receptors stem from a woman aged 25 to 45 in good health and CMV-seropositive.

The gene calls are TRBV27 and TRBJ1-2; 10 positions agree with TRBD1. CDR3 length: 15 amino acids. Losses at the gene ends were 6 bases for V and 7 bases for J; bases not matched to a gene: 11. Germline-derived CDR1 and CDR2 are MNHEY and SMNVEV (reference sequence). The chain's CDR3 is CASRALEDRGAGYTF. DNA for the CDR3: TGTGCCAGCAGGGCCCTCGAGGACAGGGGGGCTGGCTACACCTTC.

In this sample, this clone turned up once. This rearrangement joins TRBV5-1 to TRBJ2-3; possibly TRBD2 for D (5 bases). Germline lookup yields CDR1 SGHRS and CDR2 YFSETQ. The CDR3 sequence is 15 residues long. The ends were cut back, 5 bases at V and 2 bases at J, with 15 bases in the middle. The CDR3 protein is CASRAGRAPTDTQYF. The DNA for the CDR3 is TGCGCCAGCAGGGCGGGTCGGGCCCCCACAGATACGCAGTATTTT.

V usage is TRBV27 and J usage is TRBJ2-1, with D possibly matching TRBD1 (6 bases). The ends were cut back, 6 bases at V and 9 bases at J, with 21 bases in the middle. The CDR3 has 15 residues. Germline V gene sequence: CDR1 MNHEY, CDR2 SMNVEV (reference sequence). CDR3 bases: TGTGCCAGCAGGGAAGGACAGATACAAGGGGGTGAGCAGTTCTTC. Amino acids: CASREGQIQGGEQFF.

This clone has only one observation. CDR3 protein: CASSLVLAGGRSYNEQFF. CDR3 in DNA: TGTGCCAGCAGCTTGGTTCTAGCGGGAGGCCGTTCCTACAATGAGCAGTTCTTC. V and J are TRBV5-8 and TRBJ2-1, with 11 nucleotides matching TRBD2. CDR1 and CDR2 (germline): SGHTS, YDEGEE. J was trimmed by 1 base and V by 0 bases; bases with no gene match: 6. This CDR3 region has 18 residues.

This clone was picked up a small number of times. V and J are TRBV28 and TRBJ1-5; TRBD1 matches 7 bases. The CDR3 has 18 amino acids. Germline assignment: CDR1 MDHEN and CDR2 SYDVKM. V trimming: 5 bases; J trimming: 0 bases; junction bases outside the gene matches: 13. The CDR3 here is CASSSPRAGGYSNQPQHF. The CDR3 DNA follows: TGTGCCAGCAGTAGCCCTCGGGCAGGGGGATATAGCAATCAGCCCCAGCATTTT.

The chain carries TRBV19 and TRBJ2-3; 10 bases agree with TRBD2. CDR3 length equals 17 residues. V gave up 4 bases and J gave up 0 bases; unmatched junction bases: 7. The V gene's germline CDR1 is LNHDA and CDR2 SQIVND (reference sequence). For the CDR3, the DNA is TGTGCCAGTAGTAGAGGCGGGACTAGCGATAGCACAGATACGCAGTATTTT. The encoded protein is CASSRGGTSDSTDTQYF.

The V and J genes are TRBV27 and TRBJ2-3; 8 nucleotides line up with TRBD2. Germline assignment: CDR1 MNHEY and CDR2 SMNVEV (reference sequence). The trim removed 7 bases at V and 4 bases at J, leaving 10 bases unmatched. This CDR3 has 15 residues. For the CDR3, the DNA is TGTGCCAGCAAAGGGGGGGGACTAGAGCCAGATACGCAGTATTTT. It codes for CASKGGGLEPDTQYF.

The chain links TRBV28 to TRBJ1-3; TRBD1 might be the D (5 bases). CDR3 size: 14 residues. CDR1 and CDR2 (germline): MDHEN, SYDVKM. Trimming removed 4 bases from V and 1 base from J, with 8 bases in between. The CDR3 coding sequence is TGTGCCAGCAGTTCCCCAGGGTCTGGAAACACCATATATTTT. Protein product: CASSSPGSGNTIYF.

The V call is TRBV5-1, the J call TRBJ2-7, with 16 positions matching TRBD2. The CDR3 loop spans 16 amino acids. CDR1 is SGHRS and CDR2 is YFSETQ in the germline V gene. V was pared by 1 base and J by 5 bases, with 3 bases of the junction left unmatched. Written as DNA, the CDR3 is TGCGCCAGCAGCTTGAGGGGGACTAGCGGGAGGGACGAGCAGTACTTC. Translating it yields CASSLRGTSGRDEQYF.

As to this clone: One end of the junction does not line up with germline, which may come from a read error. The gene calls are TRBV28 and TRBJ2-7; a possible D gene is TRBD2 (6 bases). The CDR3 is 15 residues long. CDR1 is MDHEN, CDR2 SYDVKM, per germline. The DNA of the CDR3 is TGTGCCAGCAGTCCGCTAGCGTCTAAGCCCCCGCCGAACAACTTC. The encoded protein is CASSPLASKPPPNNF.

The chain employs TRBV4-1 and TRBJ2-7; D possibly corresponds to TRBD2 (5 bases). Trimming left V 3 bases short and J 0 bases short, with 12 bases between. CDR1 and CDR2 from the germline V gene are MGHRA and YSYEKL. The length of the CDR3 is 15 residues. CDR3 nucleotide sequence: TGCGCCAGCAGCCAGGAGGAAAGGAGCTCCTACGAGCAGTACTTC. Protein sequence: CASSQEERSSYEQYF.

V and J are TRBV6-4 and TRBJ2-1, with D tentatively TRBD2 (6 bases). The V and J ends lost 3 bases and 5 bases respectively, with 11 bases between them. The CDR3 has 14 residues. Looked up from germline, CDR1 is MRHNA and CDR2 is SNTAGT. Here the CDR3 DNA reads TGTGCCAGCAGTGAAGGAGGGGCGCACAATGAGCAGTTCTTC. This gives the protein CASSEGGAHNEQFF.

This clone appeared a few times. The chain carries TRBV9 and TRBJ1-1, with D perhaps matching TRBD1 (5 bases). Germline V gene sequence: CDR1 SGDLS, CDR2 YYNGEE. V was clipped by 4 bases and J by 8 bases, with 15 bases between them. This CDR3 spans 13 amino acids. The CDR3 DNA reads as TGTGCCAGCAGCACCAACGACAGACAGGAAGCTTTCTTT. Translated: CASSTNDRQEAFF. The full variable domain, in which reference TRBV9 and TRBJ1-1 provide the parts outside the CDR3, is DSGVTQTPKHLITATGQRVTLRCSPRSGDLSVYWYQQSLDQGLQFLIQYYNGEERAKGNILERFSAQQFPDLHSELNLSSLELGDSALYFCASSTNDRQEAFFGQGTRLTVV.

This chain joins TRBV6-1 and TRBJ1-1; D is perhaps TRBD1 (6 bases). The V gene lost 7 bases and the J gene lost 6 bases, with 21 bases spanning the gap. The length of the CDR3 is 15 residues. Germline CDR1 is MNHNS and CDR2 is SASEGT. CDR3 DNA: TGTGCCAGCACCCGAAGGACAGCGGGGGCCGCTGAAGCTTTCTTT. Translated: CASTRRTAGAAEAFF.

The chain combines TRBV25-1 with TRBJ2-5; TRBD2 matches 13 bases. The length of the CDR3 is 17 residues. The V gene's germline CDR1 is MGHDK and CDR2 SYGVNS. Unmatched junction bases numbered 9, after V lost 5 bases and J lost 3 bases. CDR3 region: CASSFRTSGSWEETQYF. CDR3 sequence (DNA): TGTGCCAGCAGTTTCAGGACTAGCGGGAGTTGGGAAGAGACCCAGTACTTC.

J is TRBJ2-2 and V is TRBV19; D is perhaps TRBD2 (6 bases). Trimming shortened V by 5 bases and J by 2 bases, and 9 bases separated the two germline ends. Germline CDR1 and CDR2: LNHDA and SQIVND (reference sequence). The CDR3 sequence is 14 residues long. The CDR3 sequence is CASSLGTNTGELFF. In nucleotides, the CDR3 is TGTGCCAGTAGTCTCGGGACTAACACCGGGGAGCTGTTTTTT.

The chain links TRBV4-2 to TRBJ2-7, with 9 nucleotides matching TRBD2. J was trimmed by 2 bases and V by 0 bases; bases with no gene match: 5. The CDR3 spans 16 residues. The germline V gene encodes CDR1 LGHNA and CDR2 YNFKEQ. The CDR3 region is CASSQEGTSTTYEQYF. The CDR3 DNA follows: TGTGCCAGCAGCCAAGAGGGGACTAGCACCACCTACGAGCAGTACTTC.

This sequence joins TRBV2 and TRBJ2-4; 13 bases are shared with TRBD2. V shed 6 bases and J 9 bases; nucleotides not matched to a gene: 8. Germline-derived CDR1 and CDR2 are SNHLY and FYNNEI. CDR3 length: 15 amino acids. As DNA, the CDR3 is TGTGCCAGCAGCCGGACTAGCGGGAGCAGGGGCATTCAGTACTTC. Protein sequence: CASSRTSGSRGIQYF.

With respect to this clone: This specimen includes other DNA sequences encoding the same CDR3. This chain links TRBV19 with TRBJ1-1; 8 bases are shared with TRBD1. This CDR3 has 13 amino acids. Losses at the gene ends were 4 bases for V and 4 bases for J; bases not matched to a gene: 2. Germline V CDR1 and CDR2: LNHDA, SQIVND (reference sequence). CDR3 DNA sequence: TGTGCCAGTAGTACAACAGGGGGCACTGAAGCTTTCTTT. It translates to CASSTTGGTEAFF.

Concerning this clone: Other DNA sequences in the sample encode the same CDR3. The rearrangement uses TRBV5-1 and TRBJ2-7, with D perhaps matching TRBD2 (5 bases). Looked up from germline, CDR1 is SGHRS and CDR2 is YFSETQ. V was trimmed by 0 bases and J by 1 base, leaving 5 bases between them. The CDR3 extends over 13 amino acids. CDR3 sequence (DNA): TGCGCCAGCAGCTTGGCGGGGTCCTACGAGCAGTACTTC. Encoded protein: CASSLAGSYEQYF.

The V call is TRBV19, the J call TRBJ2-7; D not certain. V gave up 11 bases and J gave up 4 bases, with 3 bases separating them. The V gene's germline CDR1 is LNHDA and CDR2 SQIVND (reference sequence). This CDR3 contains 8 residues. CDR3 region: CAHYEQYF. CDR3 DNA sequence: TGTGCCCATTACGAGCAGTACTTC. Supplemented by reference TRBV19 and TRBJ2-7, the full variable domain reads DGGITQSPKYLFRKEGQNVTLSCEQNLNHDAMYWYRQDPGQGLRLIYYSQIVNDFQKGDIAEGYSVSREKKESFPLTVTSAQKNPTAFYLCAHYEQYFGPGTRLTVT.